A single sample is the source of the 21 T cell receptor beta chains below, sequenced in a study of cytomegalovirus exposure and HLA in healthy donors. A multiplex PCR was run with 60 Vbeta primers and 13 Jbeta primers. Measured with immunoSEQ multiplex PCR; TCRdb has only the in-frame clones, and not every one. The table shows fewer than 100,000 clones, with 75% to 80% occurring only once. The sequenced material came from PBMCs. The receptors here all came from a female donor in good health and CMV-seronegative.

V is TRBV7-8 and J is TRBJ1-1; tentative D call: TRBD1 (5 bases). Trimming shortened V by 5 bases and J by 3 bases, and 13 bases separated the two germline ends. In germline, CDR1 is SGHVS, CDR2 FQNEAQ. The CDR3 length is 14 residues. This CDR3 reads CASSTRAGDTEAFF. The CDR3 DNA reads TGTGCCAGCAGCACAAGGGCGGGGGACACTGAAGCTTTCTTT.

The chain has TRBV6-6 and TRBJ2-2; 14 bases align to TRBD2. Germline loops: CDR1 MNHNY, CDR2 SVGAGI (reference sequence). J lost 4 bases, V lost 2 bases, and 0 bases had no gene match. The CDR3 is 16 amino acids. CDR3 amino acids: CASSYGLAGGTGELFF. The CDR3 DNA reads as TGTGCCAGCAGTTACGGACTAGCGGGGGGCACCGGGGAGCTGTTTTTT.

The J gene is TRBJ2-1, the V gene TRBV5-6; tentatively, D is TRBD1 (5 bases). The germline gives CDR1 SGHDT, CDR2 YYEEEE. Trimming took 0 bases from V and 1 from J, leaving 8 bases between them. The CDR3 covers 15 residues. The CDR3 reads CASSLGQRSYNEQFF. The CDR3, as DNA: TGTGCCAGCAGCTTGGGACAGAGGTCCTACAATGAGCAGTTCTTC.

This clone was seen ten or more times. The junction does not match germline at one end; this may be a read error. V gene TRBV7-7 combines with J gene TRBJ2-1; 9 nucleotides match TRBD2. The germline V gene has CDR1 SSHAT and CDR2 FNYEAQ (reference sequence). The CDR3 length is 15 residues. CDR3 sequence (DNA): TGTGCTAGCAGCTTCACTAGCGGGCCCTACAATGAGCAGTTCTTC. Amino acid sequence: CASSFTSGPYNEQFF.

The genes are TRBV20-1 and TRBJ1-1; D is undetermined. V shed 7 bases and J shed 11 bases, with 14 bases lying between them. This CDR3 has 10 amino acids. The germline gives CDR1 DFQATT, CDR2 SNEGSKA (reference sequence). The CDR3 DNA reads TGCAGTGTAATGGTTTTCGAGGCTTTCTTT. Its translation: CSVMVFEAFF.

V is TRBV9 and J is TRBJ2-1; D is possibly TRBD2 (6 bases). The CDR3 consists of 17 residues. Germline CDR1 SGDLS, CDR2 YYNGEE. The V end was cut by 1 base, the J end by 2 bases, with 16 bases between. CDR3 amino acids: CASSVRPTGVPYNEQFF. The CDR3 DNA sequence: TGTGCCAGCAGCGTACGGCCCACGGGGGTACCCTACAATGAGCAGTTCTTC.

The rearrangement links TRBV7-3 to TRBJ2-2; no definite D call. V lost 4 bases to trimming and J lost 5 bases, with 8 bases between them. This CDR3 region has 13 residues. Germline CDR1 SGHTA, CDR2 FQGTGA. CDR3 protein: CASSSGWTGELFF. DNA for the CDR3: TGTGCCAGCAGCTCCGGGTGGACCGGGGAGCTGTTTTTT.

The chain employs TRBV5-1 and TRBJ1-1; D might be TRBD1 (5 bases). The CDR3 covers 14 residues. V was trimmed by 5 bases and J by 4 bases, leaving 15 bases between them. The V gene's germline CDR1 is SGHRS and CDR2 YFSETQ. The CDR3 region has the DNA TGCGCCAGCAGTCCCGGGGGTGCATCCACTGAAGCTTTCTTT. This encodes CASSPGGASTEAFF. Complete variable domain (other parts from reference TRBV5-1 and TRBJ1-1): KAGVTQTPRYLIKTRGQQVTLSCSPISGHRSVSWYQQTPGQGLQFLFEYFSETQRNKGNFPGRFSGRQFSNSRSEMNVSTLELGDSALYLCASSPGGASTEAFFGQGTRLTVV.

This clone was counted a few times. The V and J genes are TRBV9 and TRBJ1-1, with D possibly TRBD1 on 5 matching bases. This CDR3 contains 13 residues. V lost 2 bases to trimming and J lost 5 bases, with 10 bases between them. Germline assignment: CDR1 SGDLS and CDR2 YYNGEE. The CDR3 loop is CASSVVGQTEAFF. The CDR3 bases are TGTGCCAGCAGCGTGGTAGGACAAACTGAAGCTTTCTTT.

This rearrangement joins TRBV4-2 to TRBJ2-7; 9 bases are a match to TRBD1. This CDR3 has 16 amino acids. Trimming took 2 bases from V and 7 from J; bases not matched to a gene: 12. CDR1 and CDR2 from the germline V gene are LGHNA and YNFKEQ. The CDR3: CASSQPTGQGLGEQYF. Written as DNA, the CDR3 is TGTGCCAGCAGCCAACCCACGGGACAGGGCTTGGGTGAGCAGTACTTC.

V is TRBV6-5 and J is TRBJ2-7; D perhaps matches TRBD2 (7 bases). Germline V CDR1 and CDR2: MNHEY, SVGAGI. This CDR3 region has 15 residues. Trimming pared 6 bases from V and 4 bases from J, leaving 19 bases between. CDR3 DNA: TGTGCCAGCAGGGCTGCCCGGGGGGCTCTATACGAGCAGTACTTC. Residues: CASRAARGALYEQYF.

The chain links TRBV4-3 to TRBJ1-1; D is uncertain. The CDR3 is 13 amino acids. Germline V CDR1 and CDR2: LGHNA, YSLEER. The germline V and J ends were trimmed by 0 bases and 7 bases, with 9 bases remaining between them. In DNA, the CDR3 is TGCGCCAGCAGCCAAGATGTGGAGGGTGAAGCTTTCTTT. It yields the protein CASSQDVEGEAFF.

This clone has only a few counts. The J gene is TRBJ1-4, the V gene TRBV7-2; 8 bases are shared with TRBD1. Germline CDR1 reads SGHTA; CDR2 reads FQGNSA. The CDR3 contains 14 residues. V lost 5 bases, J lost 5 bases, and 4 bases stayed unmatched. The CDR3 spells CASSPGQVNEKLFF. In DNA, the CDR3 is TGTGCCAGCAGCCCGGGACAGGTGAATGAAAAACTGTTTTTT.

The chain joins TRBV5-1 to TRBJ2-1, with 12 bases lining up with TRBD2. CDR1 and CDR2 (germline): SGHRS, YFSETQ. V was pared by 3 bases and J by 4 bases, with 5 bases of the junction left unmatched. The CDR3 is 16 amino acids. Here the CDR3 DNA reads TGCGCCAGCAGCTCGGCTAGCGGGGGGGGTTACAATGAGCAGTTCTTC. Its translation is CASSSASGGGYNEQFF. The full variable domain, in which reference TRBV5-1 and TRBJ2-1 provide the parts outside the CDR3, is KAGVTQTPRYLIKTRGQQVTLSCSPISGHRSVSWYQQTPGQGLQFLFEYFSETQRNKGNFPGRFSGRQFSNSRSEMNVSTLELGDSALYLCASSSASGGGYNEQFFGPGTRLTVL.

The chain uses TRBV2 and TRBJ2-2; D perhaps matches TRBD2 (6 bases). The CDR3 length is 13 residues. With 10 bases removed from V and 7 bases from J, the gap between germline ends came to 16 bases. CDR1 is SNHLY and CDR2 is FYNNEI in the germline V gene. The CDR3 DNA sequence: TGTGCCAAGCGGGCAGTCGAGATCGGGGAGCTGTTTTTT. Amino acid sequence: CAKRAVEIGELFF.

The V gene is TRBV29-1, the J gene TRBJ1-1; a weak D match, TRBD1 (5 bases). Germline CDR1 reads SQVTM; CDR2 reads ANQGSEA. The ends were cut back, 1 base at V and 8 bases at J, with 14 bases in the middle. There are 13 residues in the CDR3. The CDR3 protein is CSVEGAGILEAFF. The CDR3 DNA reads TGCAGCGTTGAAGGGGCAGGGATCTTAGAAGCTTTCTTT.

This chain uses TRBV18 with TRBJ1-5, with TRBD1 matching 7 bases. V gave up 2 bases and J gave up 0 bases; unmatched junction bases: 4. CDR1 KGHSH and CDR2 LQKENI come from the germline V gene. This CDR3 is 16 amino acids long. The DNA of the CDR3 is TGTGCCAGCTCACCAAGACAGGGAGGTAGCAATCAGCCCCAGCATTTT. The encoded protein is CASSPRQGGSNQPQHF. The variable domain in full, with the rest retrieved from reference TRBV18 and TRBJ1-5, is NAGVMQNPRHLVRRRGQEARLRCSPMKGHSHVYWYRQLPEEGLKFMVYLQKENIIDESGMPKERFSAEFPKEGPSILRIQQVVRGDSAAYFCASSPRQGGSNQPQHFGDGTRLSIL.

The rearrangement uses TRBV9 and TRBJ2-5; 10 bases line up with TRBD2. Losses at the gene ends were 1 base for V and 1 base for J; bases not matched to a gene: 7. CDR3 length: 17 residues. CDR1 is SGDLS, CDR2 YYNGEE, per germline. CDR3 nucleotide sequence: TGTGCCAGCAGCGTACCCAAAGCGGGGGGGCCCCAAGAGACCCAGTACTTC. Its protein product is CASSVPKAGGPQETQYF. The full variable domain, in which reference TRBV9 and TRBJ2-5 provide the parts outside the CDR3, is DSGVTQTPKHLITATGQRVTLRCSPRSGDLSVYWYQQSLDQGLQFLIQYYNGEERAKGNILERFSAQQFPDLHSELNLSSLELGDSALYFCASSVPKAGGPQETQYFGPGTRLLVL.

The chain uses TRBV7-9 and TRBJ1-5; 9 nucleotides agree with TRBD1. CDR3 size: 16 residues. Losses at the gene ends were 0 bases for V and 7 bases for J; bases not matched to a gene: 7. Germline lookup yields CDR1 SEHNR and CDR2 FQNEAQ (reference sequence). DNA of the CDR3: TGTGCCAGCAGCTTAGCCGGCCGGACAGGGGCGCAGCCCCAGCATTTT. Protein sequence: CASSLAGRTGAQPQHF.

The V call is TRBV11-2, the J call TRBJ1-1; 9 bases line up with TRBD1. V lost 6 bases to trimming and J lost 0 bases; unmatched junction nucleotides: 5. CDR1 SGHAT and CDR2 FQNNGV come from the germline V gene. The CDR3 is 15 residues long. The CDR3 sequence: CASSSRTGVNTEAFF. The CDR3 DNA reads as TGTGCCAGCAGTTCCCGGACAGGGGTGAACACTGAAGCTTTCTTT.

This clone occurred a few times. The chain employs TRBV6-1 and TRBJ2-7; perhaps TRBD1 as D (6 bases). This CDR3 region has 15 residues. Per the germline V gene, CDR1 is MNHNS and CDR2 is SASEGT. V was pared by 3 bases and J by 2 bases, with 14 bases between. The CDR3 bases are TGTGCCAGCAGTGATACGGGACACTCCCCCTACGAGCAGTACTTC. Its translation is CASSDTGHSPYEQYF.